The sequence of this T cell receptor beta chain was determined in a study of regulatory T cells in long-lasting Graves disease. The CDR3 runs to 12 residues. Germline CDR1 SGHDT, CDR2 YYEEEE. Deletions cut 3 bases from V and 7 bases from J, with 9 bases between. This clonotype was detected only a few times. Arm-PCR of CDR3 regions and iRepertoire HTBI primers were used to build TCR beta libraries. TCRdb reanalysed the multiplex PCR reads using MiXCR and keeps one entry per CDR3 protein. The sample holds around 320,000 distinct CDR3 sequences, approximately 15% seen once. The time point: newly diagnosed GD, antithyroid drugs for less than 3 months. Following extraction of RNA from PBMCs, that RNA was used to make the TCR library. This same sample was also taken into another study, of T cells in Graves' hyperthyroidism and ophthalmopathy.

The V gene is TRBV5-6, the J gene TRBJ2-3; the D is unclear. This TCR was recovered from a middle-aged man with Graves disease. This material consisted of peripheral blood mononuclear cells (PBMCs), taken at new diagnosis, from a patient treated with antithyroid drugs. The CDR3, as DNA: TGTGCCAGCAGCTCGAAGACTTATACGCAGTATTTT. Translating gives CASSSKTYTQYF.